Listed below are T cell receptor beta chains from one sample, sequenced in a study of identical twins. TCRdb reanalysed the 5' RACE reads using MiXCR and keeps one entry per CDR3 protein. Altogether fewer than 250,000 distinct CDR3 sequences are present, roughly 7% being singletons, with the ten largest covering 3% to 4%. Another study also made use of these data, one on yellow fever vaccine responses in identical twins.

Sequences were obtained from memory (CD45RO+) T cells sorted from blood. These receptors came from a woman younger than 35 in good health. The conserved cysteine and the conserved F or W are not part of the CDR3 here.

j_call v_call cdr3_aa
TRBJ2-1 TRBV6-5 ASSYLSPYNEQF
TRBJ1-5 TRBV12-3/TRBV12-4 ASSPGAGVVHQPQH
TRBJ2-2 TRBV6-1 ASSPTGIAGELF
TRBJ2-2 TRBV11-3 ASSHFAGELF
TRBJ1-2 TRBV20-1 SAMNDRGYGYT
TRBJ1-2 TRBV6-4 ASSATPGTGYGYT
TRBJ1-2 TRBV20-1 SANPEHAGYT
TRBJ1-4 TRBV28 ASSPGTQNEKLF
TRBJ2-7 TRBV20-1 SARPPLRSSYEQY
TRBJ2-5 TRBV29-1 STRRGSETQY
TRBJ2-7 TRBV28 ASTLGPASSYEQY
TRBJ2-2 TRBV11-3 ASSLMGLGELF
TRBJ1-3 TRBV2 ASRPENTIY
TRBJ2-1 TRBV20-1 SASTGTSAYNEQF
TRBJ1-5 TRBV15 ATSRMAGTNQPQH
TRBJ2-1 TRBV28 ASTHSKSSYNEQF
TRBJ2-7 TRBV6-5 ASSYSRVGYEQY
TRBJ2-3 TRBV12-3/TRBV12-4 ASSLTRTGWDTQY
TRBJ1-1 TRBV5-5 ASSTDGYTEAF
TRBJ2-3 TRBV7-3 ASKTSGATSTDTQY
TRBJ2-7 TRBV7-9 ASSLPGLSYEQY
TRBJ2-5 TRBV29-1 SVAWQGETQY
TRBJ2-4 TRBV12-3/TRBV12-4 AFSLAGVAGVAKNIQY
TRBJ2-1 TRBV20-1 SAREILTGVSEQF
TRBJ2-1 TRBV5-1 ASSRLAGGNEQF
TRBJ2-1 TRBV12-5 ASGPRSGRDNEQF
TRBJ1-5 TRBV7-8 ASSFVGVAQPQH
TRBJ1-1 TRBV29-1 SVSLRWPENTEAF
TRBJ2-3 TRBV29-1 SVVAGGGLPFTDTQY
TRBJ2-2 TRBV5-1 ASRFFRNTGELF
TRBJ1-2 TRBV20-1 SASPQGHYGYT